This is a list of T cell receptor beta chains from one sample in a study of cytomegalovirus exposure and HLA in healthy donors. Produced via immunoSEQ multiplex PCR; TCRdb's table is partial and in-frame only. Among about 210,000 clones listed, about 83% were seen once. The sequenced material came from PBMCs. The receptor set was obtained from a woman in her fifties or sixties in good health and CMV-seropositive. Both conserved end residues are part of each CDR3. A D gene is named only where the DNA matches it firmly. Clone size is not always given. Where it is, it says once, few, many or a class for expanded clones.

15	TRBV27	TRBJ1-2	.	.	CASSLSLGQYYGYTF	TGTGCCAGCAGTTTATCGTTAGGACAGTACTATGGCTACACCTTC
15	TRBV5-1	TRBJ2-1	TRBD2	.	CASSPRTSGGNEQFF	TGCGCCAGCAGCCCCCGGACTAGCGGGGGAAATGAGCAGTTCTTC
15	TRBV6-1	TRBJ1-1	.	.	CASCSYHDRNTEAFF	TGTGCCAGCTGCTCATACCACGACAGGAACACTGAAGCTTTCTTT
14	TRBV11-2	TRBJ2-5	.	.	CASSLTGSPETQYF	TGTGCCAGCAGCTTGACAGGTTCTCCGGAGACCCAGTACTTC
14	TRBV19	TRBJ1-2	.	once	CASSIVAANYGYTF	TGTGCCAGTAGTATAGTAGCAGCTAACTATGGCTACACCTTC
12	TRBV6-6	TRBJ1-1	.	.	CASITGLAEAFF	TGTGCCAGCATTACAGGGTTGGCTGAAGCTTTCTTT
16	TRBV7-9	TRBJ1-3	.	.	CASSFGIRGSGNTIYF	TGTGCCAGCAGCTTTGGCATCAGGGGCTCTGGAAACACCATATATTTT
15	TRBV5-1	TRBJ2-2	TRBD2	.	CASSQLAVNTGELFF	TGCGCCAGCAGCCAGCTAGCGGTGAACACCGGGGAGCTGTTTTTT
14	TRBV5-1	TRBJ1-1	TRBD1	.	CASTRTGGGTEAFF	TGCGCCAGCACCCGGACAGGGGGCGGCACTGAAGCTTTCTTT
13	TRBV10-3	TRBJ1-1	.	.	CAIRSFDDTEAFF	TGTGCCATTAGGAGCTTTGATGACACTGAAGCTTTCTTT
21	TRBV4-2	TRBJ2-1	.	.	CASSQDPGFWQGRRSYNEQFF	TGTGCCAGCAGCCAAGATCCGGGTTTCTGGCAGGGCCGTCGATCATACAATGAGCAGTTCTTC
12	TRBV29-1	TRBJ1-1	.	.	CSAGERDTEAFF	TGCAGCGCGGGGGAAAGGGACACTGAAGCTTTCTTT
15	TRBV7-8	TRBJ2-1	.	few	CASSQPGDRMYEQFF	TGTGCCAGCAGCCAACCGGGAGACCGGATGTATGAGCAGTTCTTC
13	TRBV25-1	TRBJ2-3	.	.	CASSGWGPDTQYF	TGTGCCAGCAGTGGCTGGGGGCCAGATACGCAGTATTTT
16	TRBV11-2	TRBJ2-7	TRBD1	.	CASSHVAGTGGDEQYF	TGTGCCAGCAGTCACGTAGCCGGGACAGGGGGAGACGAGCAGTACTTC
19	TRBV28	TRBJ2-2	TRBD2	.	CASSSRLAGGNTNTGELFF	TGTGCCAGCAGTTCCAGACTAGCGGGGGGGAATACGAACACCGGGGAGCTGTTTTTT